A selection of T cell receptor beta chains follows, all from one sample in a study of cytomegalovirus exposure and HLA in healthy donors. Here immunoSEQ multiplex PCR was the method, and the copy in TCRdb shows in-frame clones only, minus some. The table has fewer than 150,000 clones, 75% to 80% seen once. Specimen: PBMCs. These receptors were collected from a woman aged 45-59 years in good health and CMV-seronegative. Each CDR3 is given without its conserved first and last residue.

TRBV21-1 | ASSSGGGGSYGYT
TRBV6-6 | ASESGGAKNEQY
TRBV4-1 | ASLPGGGETDTQY
TRBV6-5 | ASSSWTALRNTEAF
TRBV6-1 | ASSEARGDQPQH
TRBV11-2 | ASSFDRGNGYT
TRBV7-8 | ASSTRPTGGDQPQH
TRBV29-1 | SVARGSETQY
TRBV5-4 | ASSGGYSTDTQY
TRBV7-2 | ASSLSGGNTGELF
TRBV5-1 | ASRQDSNTEAF
TRBV6-1 | ASILTGFANQPQH
TRBV5-1 | ASTGGDKSSYNEQF
TRBV5-1 | ASSLTGLASGELF
TRBV29-1 | SSGTGGRQETQY
TRBV5-6 | ASSYPGTTSYNEQF
TRBV6-5 | ASSLGQGSQPQH
TRBV15 | ATSRATGVAYNEQF
TRBV6-1 | ASRMTGSYYGYT
TRBV10-1 | ASSESSRYEQY
TRBV18 | ASSPPVLQETQY
TRBV7-6 | ASRSLAGTGYGYT
TRBV5-4 | ASSPGQATGELF
TRBV11-2 | ASSPSTGRSGNTIY
TRBV20-1 | SARAGETQY
TRBV5-1 | ASSLSGYRETQY
TRBV10-3 | ATTSGGSTDTQY
TRBV28 | ASSSETGRRSEKLF
TRBV7-2 | ASRPGGQGARTDTQY
TRBV4-1 | ASSQDRSDSSYNEQF
TRBV7-9 | ASSGGGPDANEKLF
TRBV6-6 | ASSYSGGVVYQPQH
TRBV5-8 | ASSLSGGYGYT
TRBV11-2 | ASSLNSLNTEAF
TRBV19 | ASSLRETSYEQY
TRBV7-8 | ASRGGDNEQF
TRBV7-2 | ASSLGHPEAF
TRBV27 | ASSLRTGGTDTQY
TRBV7-2 | ASSLQAPAGELF
TRBV7-6 | ASSVKLAGGETQY
TRBV12-5 | ASGLVIRGGPGELF
TRBV13 | ASSALPGQGTEAF
TRBV5-1 | ASASRTGRYEQY
TRBV6-1 | ASSELGTEKETQY
TRBV7-2 | ASSRTGYETQY
TRBV6-9 | ASSYWASGGASTDTQY
TRBV6-1 | ASSENPSGYTDTQY
TRBV5-1 | ASSLGERNTEAF
TRBV19 | ASSTNSYEQY
TRBV28 | ASSFDRGATDTQY